These 18 T cell receptor beta chains were sequenced from one sample in a study of a mutant IDH1 vaccine in newly diagnosed glioma. Time point denoted: week 5, during vaccination. The vaccine gave 300 ug of a 20-mer mutant IDH1 peptide subcutaneously per dose. TCRdb keeps only in-frame clones here, not all; method: immunoSEQ multiplex PCR. The table records more than 40,000 clones, just under 80% of them present only once. These TCRs are of unknown antigen specificity. This specimen consisted of PBMCs, obtained from a glioma patient whose treatment included an IDH1 peptide vaccine. The receptors come from a woman in her thirties or forties with glioma.

This clone has a handful of counts. The chain employs TRBV19 and TRBJ2-2, with 7 bases aligning to TRBD1. CDR3 length: 16 residues. CDR1 and CDR2 from the germline V gene are LNHDA and SQIVND (reference sequence). The V and J ends lost 5 bases and 5 bases, in that order; junction bases with no gene match: 11. The CDR3 loop is CASSSPPGTATGELFF. In nucleotides, the CDR3 is TGTGCCAGTAGTTCCCCACCCGGGACAGCAACCGGGGAGCTGTTTTTT.

The V call is TRBV29-1, the J call TRBJ2-1; D is perhaps TRBD1 (5 bases). Germline assignment: CDR1 SQVTM and CDR2 ANQGSEA. Deletions cut 3 bases from V and 7 bases from J, with 7 bases between. This CDR3 comprises 11 residues. The CDR3 here is CSVDRVNEQFF. The DNA for the CDR3 is TGCAGCGTTGACAGGGTGAATGAGCAGTTCTTC.

The rearrangement links TRBV5-1 to TRBJ2-3; TRBD2 matches at 9 bases. This CDR3 region has 17 residues. Germline V lookup: CDR1 SGHRS, CDR2 YFSETQ. Trimming removed 1 base from V and 5 bases from J; junction bases left unmatched: 11. The CDR3 DNA is TGCGCCAGCAGCTTGCAACCTAGCGGGGTGTCCGGAGATACGCAGTATTTT. The encoded protein is CASSLQPSGVSGDTQYF.

The chain recombines TRBV18 with TRBJ1-2; 9 nucleotides line up with TRBD1. Germline V gene data show CDR1 as KGHSH and CDR2 as LQKENI. The J segment lost 3 bases and the V segment lost 5 bases, leaving 7 bases of the junction unmatched. This CDR3 comprises 15 residues. The CDR3 here is CASSEGQGGDYGYTF. The DNA of the CDR3 is TGTGCCAGCTCAGAGGGACAGGGAGGCGACTATGGCTACACCTTC.

This chain links TRBV5-4 with TRBJ1-2; D is uncertain. CDR1 and CDR2 (germline): SGHNT, YYREEE (reference sequence). Trimming shortened V by 2 bases and J by 8 bases, and 19 bases separated the two germline ends. The CDR3 has 15 amino acids. The CDR3 is CASSLFYRNSDGYTF. The CDR3 region has the DNA TGTGCCAGCAGCTTATTCTACCGGAATTCAGACGGCTACACCTTC.

This chain joins TRBV6-6 and TRBJ2-2; D uncertain. The V end was cut by 6 bases, the J end by 6 bases, with 5 bases between. Germline V gives CDR1 MNHNY, CDR2 SVGAGI (reference sequence). The CDR3 consists of 11 residues. The CDR3 nucleotides are TGTGCCAGCAGCCCCCCCGGGGAGCTGTTTTTT. This encodes CASSPPGELFF.

This chain uses TRBV18 with TRBJ1-2; no clear D. Germline V CDR1 and CDR2: KGHSH, LQKENI. This CDR3 has 11 amino acids. Trimming took 3 bases from V and 5 from J, leaving 4 bases between them. The CDR3 bases are TGTGCCAGCTCACCGGAGTATGGCTACACCTTC. Amino acids: CASSPEYGYTF.

The V gene is TRBV27, the J gene TRBJ2-7; the D call may be TRBD1 or TRBD2 (5 bases each). Germline-derived CDR1 and CDR2 are MNHEY and SMNVEV (reference sequence). This CDR3 spans 15 amino acids. V shed 3 bases and J shed 2 bases, with 14 bases lying between them. The CDR3 coding sequence is TGTGCCAGCAGTTTTGGGCCGGGACGACCCTACGAGCAGTACTTC. Its protein is CASSFGPGRPYEQYF.

The rearrangement uses TRBV6-5 and TRBJ2-7; tentative D call: TRBD1 (6 bases). Germline V gives CDR1 MNHEY, CDR2 SVGAGI. The length of the CDR3 is 15 residues. V was pared by 4 bases and J by 1 base, with 14 bases between. The CDR3 DNA reads TGTGCCAGCAGTTCCCGGACAGTTGCTTCCTACGAGCAGTACTTC. It encodes CASSSRTVASYEQYF.

A single count supports this clone. The rearrangement links TRBV4-1 to TRBJ1-4, with D perhaps matching TRBD1 (5 bases). The CDR3 consists of 15 residues. Trimming took off 0 bases at V and 7 bases at J, with 12 bases between the two ends. Germline V gene lookup returns CDR1 MGHRA and CDR2 YSYEKL. The CDR3 here is CASSQDLQVGEKLFF. CDR3 coding DNA: TGCGCCAGCAGCCAAGATTTACAGGTTGGTGAAAAACTGTTTTTT.

The CDR3: CASSPQGAHLLSPLHF. In DNA, the CDR3 is TGCGCCAGCAGCCCTCAGGGGGCTCACCTCCTTTCACCCCTCCACTTT. The genes are TRBV5-1 and TRBJ1-6, with 8 bases that match TRBD1. Trimming took 4 bases from V and 9 from J; bases not matched to a gene: 12. From germline, CDR1 is SGHRS and CDR2 YFSETQ. The CDR3 has 16 residues.

This clone showed up just a few times. V gene TRBV30 combines with J gene TRBJ1-1, with D possibly being TRBD1 (5 bases). With 0 bases removed from V and 4 bases from J, the gap between germline ends came to 12 bases. The CDR3 extends over 14 amino acids. Germline CDR1 reads GTSNPN; CDR2 reads SVGIG (reference sequence). CDR3 loop: CAWSVARGVTEAFF. The CDR3 DNA follows: TGTGCCTGGAGTGTAGCCCGGGGGGTCACTGAAGCTTTCTTT.

This clone was picked up a small number of times. The rearrangement links TRBV2 to TRBJ2-1, with 15 positions matching TRBD2. The CDR3 extends over 15 amino acids. V was clipped by 4 bases and J by 9 bases; unmatched bases: 4. Germline CDR1 reads SNHLY; CDR2 reads FYNNEI. CDR3 region: CASSGTSGGAIEQFF. Here the CDR3 DNA reads TGTGCCAGCAGTGGGACTAGCGGGGGGGCTATTGAGCAGTTCTTC.

The chain couples TRBV10-1 to TRBJ1-1, with D tentatively TRBD1 (6 bases). CDR1 and CDR2 from the germline V gene are WNHNN and SYGVQD (reference sequence). The CDR3 spans 13 residues. Trimming removed 6 bases from V and 5 bases from J, with 13 bases in between. CDR3 amino acids: CASSARGRTEAFF. The CDR3 coding sequence is TGCGCCAGCAGCGCCAGGGGAAGGACTGAAGCTTTCTTT.

The rearrangement uses TRBV20-1 and TRBJ1-1; no definite D call. With 4 bases removed from V and 8 bases from J, the gap between germline ends came to 11 bases. Per germline, CDR1 DFQATT and CDR2 SNEGSKA (reference sequence). The CDR3 sequence is 11 residues long. DNA of the CDR3: TGCAGTGCTAAAGGAGGCCTCGAAGCTTTCTTT. It codes for CSAKGGLEAFF.

J is TRBJ2-1 and V is TRBV1; TRBD2 is taken as the D call from the table, unchecked against the DNA. TRBV1 is deemed a pseudogene. This CDR3 is 12 amino acids long. CDR3 region: CTSSQARIEQFF. The CDR3 bases are TGCACCAGCAGCCAAGCTAGAATTGAGCAGTTCTTC.

The V and J genes are TRBV21-1 and TRBJ1-6. TRBV21-1 is termed a pseudogene. The CDR3 sequence is 15 residues long. The CDR3, as DNA: TGTGCCAGCAGCTTAGTCAGTTTCTATAATTCACCCCTCCACTTT. It encodes CASSLVSFYNSPLHF.

The chain has TRBV11-2 and TRBJ2-7; maybe TRBD1 (6 bases). The CDR3 covers 13 residues. Germline V CDR1 and CDR2: SGHAT, FQNNGV. The V gene lost 5 bases and the J gene lost 5 bases, with 13 bases spanning the gap. The CDR3: CASSRIDRHEQYF. The CDR3 DNA reads TGTGCCAGCAGCCGTATAGACAGGCACGAGCAGTACTTC.